This passage covers 10 T cell receptor beta chains from one sample sequenced in a study of shared clonotypes between healthy human individuals. Sequencing used immunoSEQ multiplex PCR; TCRdb keeps in-frame clones, though not all of them. The data contain under 1 million clones, more than 85% of them singletons. CD45RO-negative CD8 cells positively selected for CCR7 made up the naive population, which excluded terminally differentiated effector memory CD45RA+ cells. Sequences were obtained from naive CD8+ T cells sorted from blood. The receptors shown here come from a man aged 25-40 years in good health.

V gene TRBV5-1 combines with J gene TRBJ2-3; TRBD2 agrees at 11 bases. V trimming: 0 bases; J trimming: 4 bases; junction bases outside the gene matches: 7. There are 17 residues in the CDR3. CDR1 and CDR2 (germline): SGHRS, YFSETQ. The DNA of the CDR3 is TGCGCCAGCAGCTTGGGCACTAGCGGGAGAAACCCAGATACGCAGTATTTT. It yields the protein CASSLGTSGRNPDTQYF.

The gene calls are TRBV11-3 and TRBJ2-2; D unclear. The CDR3 is 15 residues long. The V end lost 5 bases, the J end lost 3 bases, and 13 bases lay between the germline ends. Germline assignment: CDR1 SGHNT and CDR2 YENEEA. The CDR3 nucleotides are TGTGCCAGCAGCGCCCTCTTGGGTGACACCGGGGAGCTGTTTTTT. Its protein product is CASSALLGDTGELFF. Supplemented by reference TRBV11-3 and TRBJ2-2, the full variable domain reads EAGVVQSPRYKIIEKKQPVAFWCNPISGHNTLYWYLQNLGQGPELLIRYENEEAVDDSQLPKDRFSAERLKGVDSTLKIQPAELGDSAVYLCASSALLGDTGELFFGEGSRLTVL.

The chain links TRBV7-2 to TRBJ2-3, with TRBD2 identical over 11 bases. V gave up 3 bases and J gave up 6 bases; unmatched junction bases: 8. CDR1 and CDR2 (germline): SGHTA, FQGNSA. The CDR3 loop spans 16 amino acids. The CDR3: CASSFTLAGVSDTQYF. The CDR3 bases are TGTGCCAGCAGCTTTACACTAGCGGGAGTTTCGGATACGCAGTATTTT.

The V gene is TRBV6-1, the J gene TRBJ2-1; a weak D match, TRBD2 (5 bases). Trimming stripped 9 bases from V and 6 bases from J, with 15 bases between. The CDR3 loop spans 13 amino acids. Looked up from germline, CDR1 is MNHNS and CDR2 is SASEGT. CDR3 sequence: CASRPRSGNEQFF. DNA for the CDR3: TGTGCCAGTCGCCCCCGGAGCGGCAATGAGCAGTTCTTC.

The V gene is TRBV30, the J gene TRBJ2-1, with D maybe TRBD1 (6 bases). The length of the CDR3 is 14 residues. Trimming pared 0 bases from V and 4 bases from J, leaving 10 bases between. Per germline, CDR1 GTSNPN and CDR2 SVGIG (reference sequence). The CDR3 coding sequence is TGTGCCTGGAGTGTACAGGGATATTACAATGAGCAGTTCTTC. This encodes CAWSVQGYYNEQFF.

The gene calls are TRBV7-9 and TRBJ2-4; 7 nucleotides line up with TRBD1. The V gene end was trimmed by 5 bases and the J gene end by 5 bases; junction bases not matched to a gene: 0. Germline loops: CDR1 SEHNR, CDR2 FQNEAQ (reference sequence). The CDR3 totals 12 residues. CDR3 nucleotide sequence: TGTGCCAGCAGCACAGGGGAAAACATTCAGTACTTC. This translates into CASSTGENIQYF.

The V and J genes are TRBV27 and TRBJ2-7; no clear D. This CDR3 region has 16 residues. CDR1 is MNHEY and CDR2 is SMNVEV in the germline V gene (reference sequence). V was shortened by 0 bases and J by 0 bases, with 12 bases between the two germline ends. CDR3 nucleotide sequence: TGTGCCAGCAGTTTATCCCCTGGTCTGTACTCCTACGAGCAGTACTTC. Translation gives CASSLSPGLYSYEQYF.

V is TRBV10-3 and J is TRBJ2-1; 7 bases map to TRBD1. The germline V gene has CDR1 ENHRY and CDR2 SYGVKD. The CDR3 length is 17 residues. V lost 5 bases and J lost 5; bases outside the gene matches: 15. DNA for the CDR3: TGTGCCATCAGTTATAACCCCCAACAGGGGACCGACAATGAGCAGTTCTTC. Translation: CAISYNPQQGTDNEQFF.

This CDR3 is CASTSSGTSADTQYF. The CDR3 coding sequence is TGTGCCAGCACCAGCTCCGGGACTAGCGCAGATACGCAGTATTTT. The V call is TRBV9, the J call TRBJ2-3, with 10 bases lining up with TRBD2. The CDR3 is 15 residues long. In germline, CDR1 is SGDLS, CDR2 YYNGEE. J was trimmed by 4 bases and V by 6 bases; bases with no gene match: 8.

In its sample, this clone was seen once. The chain combines TRBV10-2 with TRBJ2-5; no reliable D call. The V end was cut by 8 bases, the J end by 5 bases, with 6 bases between. Germline V lookup: CDR1 WSHSY, CDR2 SAAADI. The CDR3 is 10 amino acids. The CDR3 is CASGRETQYF. The CDR3 nucleotides are TGCGCCAGCGGGCGGGAGACCCAGTACTTC.